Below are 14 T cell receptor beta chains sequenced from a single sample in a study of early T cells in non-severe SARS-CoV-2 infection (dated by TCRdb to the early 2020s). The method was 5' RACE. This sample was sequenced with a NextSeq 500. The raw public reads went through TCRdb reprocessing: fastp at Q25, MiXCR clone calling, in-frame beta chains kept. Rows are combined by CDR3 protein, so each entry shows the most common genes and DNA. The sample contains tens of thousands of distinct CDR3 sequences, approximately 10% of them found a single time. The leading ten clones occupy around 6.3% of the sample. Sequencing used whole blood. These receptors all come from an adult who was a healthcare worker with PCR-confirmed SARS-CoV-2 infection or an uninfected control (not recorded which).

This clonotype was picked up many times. The CDR3 sequence: CASSDLTSGTGELFF. The CDR3 DNA sequence: TGCGCCAGCAGTGACCTGACTAGCGGCACCGGGGAGCTGTTTTTT. The chain recombines TRBV10-1 with TRBJ2-2; TRBD2 matches 9 bases. V trimming: 3 bases; J trimming: 4 bases; junction bases outside the gene matches: 3. Germline V gene sequence: CDR1 WNHNN, CDR2 SYGVQD (reference sequence). The CDR3 covers 15 residues.

Written as DNA, the CDR3 is TGTGCCAGCAGCTTAAGTCTAGGCTACCAAGAGACCCAGTACTTC. It codes for CASSLSLGYQETQYF. The J gene is TRBJ2-5, the V gene TRBV7-2, with unresolved D. Germline values: CDR1 SGHTA, CDR2 FQGNSA. V was pared by 2 bases and J by 0 bases, with 10 bases between. CDR3 length: 15 amino acids.

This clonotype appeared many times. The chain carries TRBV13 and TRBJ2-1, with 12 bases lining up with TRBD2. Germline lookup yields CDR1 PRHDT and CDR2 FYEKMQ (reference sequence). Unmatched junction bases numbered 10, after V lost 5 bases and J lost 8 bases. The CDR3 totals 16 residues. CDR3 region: CASSTRLAGDIDEQFF. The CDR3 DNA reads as TGTGCCAGCAGCACCCGACTAGCGGGAGATATCGATGAGCAGTTCTTC.

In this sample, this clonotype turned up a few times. CDR3 residues: CASRDRVNTGELFF. The CDR3 DNA sequence: TGTGCCAGCAGGGACAGGGTTAACACCGGGGAGCTGTTTTTT. V and J are TRBV27 and TRBJ2-2; TRBD1 aligns across 8 bases. The CDR3 runs 14 residues. Per germline, CDR1 MNHEY and CDR2 SMNVEV (reference sequence). Trimming took 6 bases from V and 2 from J; bases not matched to a gene: 2.

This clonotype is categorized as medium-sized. The CDR3 spells CASSTGGGSSDTQYF. CDR3 sequence (DNA): TGTGCCAGCAGTACCGGCGGGGGCAGCTCAGATACGCAGTATTTT. The rearrangement joins TRBV6-4 to TRBJ2-3, with D possibly matching TRBD2 (7 bases). The ends were cut back, 5 bases at V and 4 bases at J, with 16 bases in the middle. The CDR3 contains 15 residues. The germline gives CDR1 MRHNA, CDR2 SNTAGT.

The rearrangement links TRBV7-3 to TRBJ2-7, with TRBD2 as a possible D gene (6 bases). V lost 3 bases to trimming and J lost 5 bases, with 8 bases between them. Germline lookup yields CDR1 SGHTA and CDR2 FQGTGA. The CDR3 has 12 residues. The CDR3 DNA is TGTGCCAGCAGCTTGTCGGGGGACGAGCAGTACTTC. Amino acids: CASSLSGDEQYF.

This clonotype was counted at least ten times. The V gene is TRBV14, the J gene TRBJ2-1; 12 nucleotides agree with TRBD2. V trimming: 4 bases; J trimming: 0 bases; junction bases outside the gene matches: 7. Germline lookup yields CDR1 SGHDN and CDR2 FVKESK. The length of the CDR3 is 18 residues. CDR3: CASSPTSGSPSSYNEQFF. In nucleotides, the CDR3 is TGTGCCAGCAGCCCGACTAGCGGGAGCCCCAGCTCCTACAATGAGCAGTTCTTC.

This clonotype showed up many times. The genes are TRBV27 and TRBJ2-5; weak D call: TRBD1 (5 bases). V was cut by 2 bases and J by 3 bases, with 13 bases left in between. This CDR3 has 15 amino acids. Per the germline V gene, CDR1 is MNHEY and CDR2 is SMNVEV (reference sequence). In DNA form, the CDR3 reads TGTGCCAGCAGTTTAACGAGGCGCAGGGAAGAGACCCAGTACTTC. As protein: CASSLTRRREETQYF.

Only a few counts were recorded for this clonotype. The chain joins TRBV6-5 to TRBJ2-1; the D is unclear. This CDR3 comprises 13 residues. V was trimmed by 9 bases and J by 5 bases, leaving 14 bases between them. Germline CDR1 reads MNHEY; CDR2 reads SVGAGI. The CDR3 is CASSRHTDNEQFF. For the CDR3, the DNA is TGTGCCAGTAGCAGACACACAGACAATGAGCAGTTCTTC.

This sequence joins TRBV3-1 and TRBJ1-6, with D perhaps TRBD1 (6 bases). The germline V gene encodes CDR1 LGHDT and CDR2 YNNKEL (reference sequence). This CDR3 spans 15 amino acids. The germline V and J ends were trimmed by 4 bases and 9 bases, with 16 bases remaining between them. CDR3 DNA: TGTGCCAGCAGCCCAACCTTGGGGGCAAGTTCACCCCTCCACTTT. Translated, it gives CASSPTLGASSPLHF.

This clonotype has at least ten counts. The CDR3 here is CASSQKWETDTQYF. The CDR3 DNA reads as TGTGCCAGCAGCCAGAAGTGGGAGACAGATACGCAGTATTTT. The rearrangement joins TRBV5-5 to TRBJ2-3; tentatively, D is TRBD2 (5 bases). Trimming removed 4 bases from V and 3 bases from J, with 12 bases in between. The CDR3 has 14 amino acids. From germline, CDR1 is SGHKS and CDR2 YYEKEE (reference sequence). The entire variable domain, with the rest obtained from reference TRBV5-5 and TRBJ2-3, is as follows: DAGVTQSPTHLIKTRGQQVTLRCSPISGHKSVSWYQQVLGQGPQFIFQYYEKEERGRGNFPDRFSARQFPNYSSELNVNALLLGDSALYLCASSQKWETDTQYFGPGTRLTVL.

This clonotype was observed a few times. CDR3 nucleotide sequence: TGTGCCAGCAGCCAAGTTATCGGACTAGCAGTCGAGACCCAGTACTTC. Encoded protein: CASSQVIGLAVETQYF. The genes are TRBV14 and TRBJ2-5; 8 bases align to TRBD2. Trimming removed 1 base from V and 5 bases from J; junction bases left unmatched: 9. The germline CDR1 and CDR2 sequences are SGHDN and FVKESK. This CDR3 comprises 16 residues.

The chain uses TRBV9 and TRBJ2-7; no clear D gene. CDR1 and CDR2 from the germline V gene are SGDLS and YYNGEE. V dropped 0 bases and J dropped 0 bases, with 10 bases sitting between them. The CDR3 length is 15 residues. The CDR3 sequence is CASSVGVGSSYEQYF. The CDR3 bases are TGTGCCAGCAGCGTAGGGGTCGGGTCCTCCTACGAGCAGTACTTC.

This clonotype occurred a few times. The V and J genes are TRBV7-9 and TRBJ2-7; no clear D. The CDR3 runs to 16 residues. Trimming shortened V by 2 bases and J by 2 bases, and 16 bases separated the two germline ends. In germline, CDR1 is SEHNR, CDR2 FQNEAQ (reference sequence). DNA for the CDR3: TGTGCCAGCAGCTTAAGCCGATCGGGCGGAACCTACGAGCAGTACTTC. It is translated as CASSLSRSGGTYEQYF.